The present entry profiles one T cell receptor (beta chain) with its context. This clone was found once. Its specific antigen is unknown. No base quality values were provided; no much bigger clone lies one nucleotide off. According to the study, the label for this sample's time point signals: about 28 days (+/-7) after the second vaccine dose. AZD1222 recipients whose second dose came at about 4 weeks and those whose second dose came at about 12 weeks were combined into one group, since spike-specific TCR depth and breadth did not differ between the two schedules. Vaccinee samples came from UK trials COV001 and COV002, including a single-blind randomized controlled phase 2/3 trial of AZD1222 (ChAdOx1 nCoV-19) in healthy adults. For TCRbeta chain sequencing, PBMC samples were collected from trial participants at day 0 and at day 28 after the second dose. Trimming takes 3 bases from V and 0 bases from J, and the germline ends sit 11 bases apart. Taken from cysteine to phenylalanine, the CDR3 has 14 residues. Only CDR3 DNA remains: 42 bases, in frame from the first base. The CDR1 and CDR2 encoded by the germline V gene (reference sequence) are GTSNPN and SVGIG.

The data derive from a study of T cell responses to AZD1222 COVID-19 vaccine (dated by TCRdb to the early 2020s). With regard to the full study: A total of 230 or so trial participants underwent TCR sequencing, of whom about 210 received two doses of AZD1222 and about 25 received two doses of the MenACWY control vaccine. Trial participants were enrolled by age into 18-55, 56-69 and 70-plus year subgroups, with 148, 28 and 57 TCR-sequenced participants respectively. Overall study outcomes, separate from this receptor: Because no samples from the day 14 peak response were available, repertoires could be characterized only after the peak T cell response. Spike-specific TCR breadth and depth rose significantly after two AZD1222 doses compared with day 0 and with MenACWY recipients. Conclusions about previously exposed vaccinees are limited because only six or seven AZD1222 recipients were SARS-CoV-2 seropositive at baseline. Vaccine-associated CD4 TCRs spanned the whole spike protein, with dominant responses in regions 160-218 and 743-854. The 56-69-year group was small, and its depth increase did not reach significance, likely because of low power. Most participants were white British and females outnumbered males, and the authors suggested that clonal diversity may have been underestimated. Epitopes outside the regions mutated in the B.1.351 and B.1.1.7 variants were reportedly recognized by nearly half of the unique spike-specific TCRs.

The CDR3 regions of human TCRbeta chains were analyzed by immunosequencing. The authors' analysis ran thus. TCRs in the repertoires were compared against a reference library of SARS-CoV-2-specific TCRs that had been generated with the MIRA antigen-specificity platform. Breadth was defined as the fraction of unique TCRs that were SARS-CoV-2-associated. Depth was defined as the fraction of total T cells that were SARS-CoV-2-associated. Using the MIRA data, each spike-specific TCR was assigned both to the spike region to which the TCR was reactive and to a CD4 or CD8 class. Log10-transformed breadth and depth values were compared by one-way ANOVA with Sidak's multiple comparisons tests. Held by TCRdb, this immuneACCESS table contains in-frame sequences only and omits some clones. Under half of the omission traces to an unresolved V gene where checked; the cause of the rest is unknown. That table is the source of V, J and clone size, and D and trimming were worked out from the DNA. The sample table records 120,000 to 150,000 clones; over 85% of these occur just once. Roughly 1.5% of the sample is held by the ten biggest clonotypes.

This specimen was peripheral blood, taken 28 days after the second AZD1222 dose. The V and J genes are TRBV30 and TRBJ1-1; a tentative D match to TRBD1 spans 6 bases. The sequence was obtained from an adult who received the AZD1222 COVID-19 vaccine. This receptor has the CDR3 CAWRGQGLNTEAFF. The nucleotide sequence is TGTGCCTGGAGGGGGCAGGGGTTGAACACTGAAGCTTTCTTT.